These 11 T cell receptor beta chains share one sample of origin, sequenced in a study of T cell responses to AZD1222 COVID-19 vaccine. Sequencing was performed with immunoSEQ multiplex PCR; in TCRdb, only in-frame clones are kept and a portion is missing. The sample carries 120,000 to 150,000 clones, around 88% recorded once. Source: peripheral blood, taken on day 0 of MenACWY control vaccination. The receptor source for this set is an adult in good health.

As DNA, the CDR3 is TGTGCCACCAGCAGAGTGGGATCTGAGCAGTTCTTC. Residues: CATSRVGSEQFF. The chain employs TRBV15 and TRBJ2-1; D unclear. Trimming stripped 1 base from V and 9 bases from J, with 7 bases between. CDR1 and CDR2 (germline): LNHNV, YYDKDF (reference sequence). The CDR3 loop spans 12 amino acids. Full variable domain (outside the CDR3, taken from reference TRBV15 and TRBJ2-1): DAMVIQNPRYQVTQFGKPVTLSCSQTLNHNVMYWYQQKSSQAPKLLFHYYDKDFNNEADTPDNFQSRRPNTSFCFLDIRSPGLGDTAMYLCATSRVGSEQFFGPGTRLTVL.

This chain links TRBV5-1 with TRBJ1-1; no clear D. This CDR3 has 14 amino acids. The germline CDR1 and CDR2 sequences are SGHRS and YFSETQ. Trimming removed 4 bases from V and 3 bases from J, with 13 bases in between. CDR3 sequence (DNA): TGCGCCAGCAGCGTTCGTGCGGTAGACACTGAAGCTTTCTTT. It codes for CASSVRAVDTEAFF.

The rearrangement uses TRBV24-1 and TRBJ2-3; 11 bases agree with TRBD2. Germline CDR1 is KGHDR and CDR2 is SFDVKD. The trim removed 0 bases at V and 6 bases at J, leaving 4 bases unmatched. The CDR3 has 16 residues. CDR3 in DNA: TGTGCCACCAGTGATTTGGGTAGCGGGAGGGAGGATACGCAGTATTTT. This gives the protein CATSDLGSGREDTQYF.

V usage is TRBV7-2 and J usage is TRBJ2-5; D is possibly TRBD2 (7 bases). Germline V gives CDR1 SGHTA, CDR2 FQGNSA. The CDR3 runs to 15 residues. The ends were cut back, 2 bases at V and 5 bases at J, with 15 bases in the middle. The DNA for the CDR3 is TGTGCCAGCAGCTTATTTCGGGGGGCCTTGGAGACCCAGTACTTC. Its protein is CASSLFRGALETQYF.

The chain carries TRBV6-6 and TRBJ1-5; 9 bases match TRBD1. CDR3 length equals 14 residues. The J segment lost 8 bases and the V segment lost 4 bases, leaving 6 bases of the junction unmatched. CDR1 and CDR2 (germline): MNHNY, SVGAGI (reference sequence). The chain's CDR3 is CASSSTGGGKPQHF. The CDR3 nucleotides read TGTGCCAGCAGTTCTACAGGGGGCGGAAAGCCCCAGCATTTT.

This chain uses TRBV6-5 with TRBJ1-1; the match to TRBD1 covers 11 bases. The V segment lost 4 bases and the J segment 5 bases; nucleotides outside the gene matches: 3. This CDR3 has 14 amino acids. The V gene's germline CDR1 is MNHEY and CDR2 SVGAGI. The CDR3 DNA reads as TGTGCCAGCAGTTCTGGACAGGGGGCAACTGAAGCTTTCTTT. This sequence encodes CASSSGQGATEAFF.

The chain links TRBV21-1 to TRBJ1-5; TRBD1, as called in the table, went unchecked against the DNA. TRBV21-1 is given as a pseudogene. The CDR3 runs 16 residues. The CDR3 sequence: CASSKRPKGHNQPQHF. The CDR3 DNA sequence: TGTGCCAGCAGCAAACGCCCGAAGGGGCACAATCAGCCCCAGCATTTT.

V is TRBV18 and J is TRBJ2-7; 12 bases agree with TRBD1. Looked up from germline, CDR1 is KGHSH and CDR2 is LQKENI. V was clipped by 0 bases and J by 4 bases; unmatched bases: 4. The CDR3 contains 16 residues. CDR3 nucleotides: TGTGCCAGCTCACCACCGGGGACAGGGGGCGAGTACGAGCAGTACTTC. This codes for CASSPPGTGGEYEQYF.

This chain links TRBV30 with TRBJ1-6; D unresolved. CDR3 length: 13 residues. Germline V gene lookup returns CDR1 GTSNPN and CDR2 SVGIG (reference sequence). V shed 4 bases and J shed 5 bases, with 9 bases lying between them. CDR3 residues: CAWNPKNNSPLHF. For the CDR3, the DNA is TGTGCCTGGAACCCAAAAAATAATTCACCCCTCCACTTT.

CDR3 sequence reads: CASRATGQGYTF. The CDR3 coding sequence is TGTGCCAGTAGAGCGACAGGTCAAGGCTACACCTTC. The chain couples TRBV19 to TRBJ1-2; D may be TRBD1 (6 bases). Germline CDR1 and CDR2: LNHDA and SQIVND (reference sequence). CDR3 length equals 12 residues. Trimming pared 6 bases from V and 8 bases from J, leaving 13 bases between.

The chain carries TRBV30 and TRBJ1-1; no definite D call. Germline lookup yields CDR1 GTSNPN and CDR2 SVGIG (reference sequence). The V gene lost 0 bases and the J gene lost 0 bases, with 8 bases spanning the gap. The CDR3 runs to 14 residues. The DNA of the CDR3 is TGTGCCTGGAGTGTATTTGTACTGAACACTGAAGCTTTCTTT. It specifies CAWSVFVLNTEAFF.